This T cell receptor (beta chain) was sequenced in a study of beta chain features in type 1 diabetes. Study-level points and caveats: VDJ junctions sequenced from type 1 diabetes patients showed fewer insertions and more deletions.

This clone was picked up a small number of times. Its antigen is currently unknown. The CDR3 has 17 amino acids. J gave up 2 bases and V 3 bases, and 2 bases lay outside the gene matches. In germline, CDR1 is SGHVS, CDR2 FQNEAQ. TCRB transcripts that were expressed got sequenced, as all of the isolated RNA had been reverse transcribed. TCRdb's table, derived via immunoSEQ multiplex PCR, lists solely in-frame clones and lacks some. The profile shows 500,000 to 700,000 clones, around 15% of them singletons. Every participating donor gave one draw, a heparinised blood sample averaging roughly 100 mL. V gene TRBV7-8 combines with J gene TRBJ2-6; 12 nucleotides match TRBD1. The source of this sequence is a man aged 18 to 29 in good health. Sequencing input: naive CD4+ T cells from blood. As DNA, the CDR3 is TGTGCCAGCAGCTTTAGGGACAGGGGGCCTGGGGCCAACGTCCTGACTTTC. This translates into CASSFRDRGPGANVLTF.